This TCR beta chain comes out of a study of cytomegalovirus exposure and HLA in healthy donors. Regarding the study as a whole: Cytomegalovirus status was reportedly diagnosed by the classifier with high sensitivity and specificity. The study recorded over 150 TCR beta chains that were cytomegalovirus-associated.

V gave up 1 base and J gave up 0 bases; unmatched junction bases: 6. The CDR3 consists of 17 residues. Germline CDR1 reads SEHNR; CDR2 reads FQNEAQ (reference sequence). PCR used 60 Vbeta primers and 13 Jbeta primers. Original processing notes: Later, tens of millions of unique TCR beta chains were counted in an analysis, and around 11 million of them were shared. Sequenced by immunoSEQ multiplex PCR; TCRdb stores in-frame clones only, minus some. For V, J and clone size, that table is used; D and trimming come from the DNA. The table records 230,000 or so clones, about 90% of them present only once. Healthy individuals who donated bone marrow served as the donors. About this clone itself: What it binds is unknown.

The sample comprised PBMCs. The sequence came from a girl aged 2 to 10 in good health and CMV-seronegative. The rearrangement joins TRBV7-9 to TRBJ1-3; 7 bases agree with TRBD1. This CDR3 is CASSLVVGQLSGNTIYF. The CDR3 nucleotides read TGTGCCAGCAGCTTAGTGGTGGGACAGCTCTCTGGAAACACCATATATTTT.